The T cell receptor beta chain under discussion was sequenced for a study of T cell responses to AZD1222 COVID-19 vaccine. This clone came up many times. The target antigen is unknown. Sequencing used immunoSEQ multiplex PCR; TCRdb keeps in-frame clones, though not all of them. The table has approximately 130,000 clones, approximately 85% seen once. Overall study findings and caveats: Baseline antibody screening turned up just six or seven seropositive AZD1222 recipients.

Germline V gene data show CDR1 as SEHNR and CDR2 as FQNEAQ (reference sequence). Deletions cut 8 bases from V and 7 bases from J, with 20 bases between. CDR3 length: 15 residues. This TCR was recovered from an adult who received the MenACWY meningococcal vaccine as a control. The sample consisted of peripheral blood, taken 28 days after the second dose of the MenACWY control vaccine. The chain employs TRBV7-9 and TRBJ1-4; D call uncertain. The CDR3 sequence: CASAPPFRFGEKLFF. DNA of the CDR3: TGTGCCAGCGCCCCCCCCTTCCGGTTCGGTGAAAAACTGTTTTTT. The complete variable domain, with remaining parts taken from reference TRBV7-9 and TRBJ1-4, reads DTGVSQNPRHKITKRGQNVTFRCDPISEHNRLYWYRQTLGQGPEFLTYFQNEAQLEKSRLLSDRFSAERPKGSFSTLEIQRTEQGDSAMYLCASAPPFRFGEKLFFGSGTQLSVL.